This entry lists 10 T cell receptor beta chains sequenced from one sample in a study of identical twins (dated by TCRdb to 2016 to 2017). To prepare the library, 5' RACE was applied. Sequencing used an Illumina HiSeq 2000. TCRdb trimmed the raw reads at Q25, called clones with MiXCR and kept productive beta chains. Each record represents a unique CDR3 protein, reported with the most common genes and DNA among its rows. In this sample the table shows 250,000 or so distinct CDR3 sequences, 6.5% to 9% of which occur a single time. The ten largest make up around 5.4% of the sample. The same specimen was also included in a second study, on yellow fever vaccine responses in identical twins.

The sample consisted of CD8+ T cells sorted from blood. The receptor source for this set is a woman younger than 30 in good health.

V is TRBV9 and J is TRBJ1-2; the match to TRBD1 covers 9 bases. V lost 0 bases to trimming and J lost 5 bases; unmatched junction nucleotides: 8. The CDR3 spans 16 residues. Per germline, CDR1 SGDLS and CDR2 YYNGEE. The CDR3 is CASSVAPGQGLYGYTF. The CDR3 DNA reads TGTGCCAGCAGCGTAGCTCCCGGACAGGGGCTATATGGCTACACCTTC.

This chain uses TRBV14 with TRBJ1-4; no clear D. The V gene lost 5 bases and the J gene lost 7 bases, with 20 bases spanning the gap. The V gene's germline CDR1 is SGHDN and CDR2 FVKESK. The CDR3 runs 16 residues. The CDR3 sequence is CASSSDETQPGEKLFF. CDR3 sequence (DNA): TGTGCCAGCAGCTCAGACGAAACACAACCGGGTGAAAAACTGTTTTTT.

CDR3 residues: CASSAGGYEQFF. The CDR3 region has the DNA TGTGCCAGCAGCGCGGGGGGCTATGAGCAGTTCTTC. This chain uses TRBV9 with TRBJ2-1; TRBD2 might be the D (7 bases). This CDR3 spans 12 amino acids. Germline V gene lookup returns CDR1 SGDLS and CDR2 YYNGEE. V lost 3 bases and J 8 bases, leaving 9 bases between the germline ends.

The chain links TRBV20-1 to TRBJ2-1, with D tentatively TRBD1 (6 bases). The germline V gene encodes CDR1 DFQATT and CDR2 SNEGSKA (reference sequence). Trimming removed 0 bases from V and 3 bases from J, with 18 bases in between. The CDR3 consists of 17 residues. The CDR3 coding sequence is TGCAGTGCTAGAGACGATAGCGAGCGGACAGACTACAATGAGCAGTTCTTC. Protein sequence: CSARDDSERTDYNEQFF.

V is TRBV20-1 and J is TRBJ1-2; D ambiguous. This CDR3 contains 17 residues. V was pared by 0 bases and J by 4 bases, with 21 bases between. Germline lookup yields CDR1 DFQATT and CDR2 SNEGSKA (reference sequence). This chain's CDR3 is CSARDPAVAQAPYGYTF. The DNA of the CDR3 is TGCAGTGCTAGAGATCCGGCGGTGGCCCAAGCCCCCTATGGCTACACCTTC.

The chain recombines TRBV28 with TRBJ1-2; D remains unclear. This CDR3 contains 17 residues. In germline, CDR1 is MDHEN, CDR2 SYDVKM. The germline V and J ends were trimmed by 3 bases and 3 bases, with 20 bases remaining between them. The DNA for the CDR3 is TGTGCCAGCAGTTTGGATCCGGACGGACTTCTAGACTATGGCTACACCTTC. It is translated as CASSLDPDGLLDYGYTF.

This clonotype has at least ten counts. The chain's CDR3 is CASSPTGLAGIEQFF. For the CDR3, the DNA is TGTGCCAGCAGTCCTACGGGACTAGCGGGGATTGAGCAGTTCTTC. The chain couples TRBV7-2 to TRBJ2-1, with 13 bases that match TRBD2. Germline trimming cut 6 bases from V and 9 bases from J; bases unmatched to any gene: 8. The CDR3 runs 15 residues. Germline loops: CDR1 SGHTA, CDR2 FQGNSA. The entire variable domain, with the rest obtained from reference TRBV7-2 and TRBJ2-1, is as follows: GAGVSQSPSNKVTEKGKDVELRCDPISGHTALYWYRQSLGQGLEFLIYFQGNSAPDKSGLPSDRFSAERTGGSVSTLTIQRTQQEDSAVYLCASSPTGLAGIEQFFGPGTRLTVL.

The chain employs TRBV15 and TRBJ1-2; 12 nucleotides line up with TRBD1. Germline CDR1 LNHNV, CDR2 YYDKDF (reference sequence). This CDR3 is built from 16 residues. V lost 8 bases, J lost 3 bases, and 10 bases stayed unmatched. The CDR3 region is CATSGTGGREYYGYTF. The CDR3 DNA sequence: TGTGCCACCTCTGGGACAGGGGGCCGCGAGTACTATGGCTACACCTTC.

This clonotype has only a few counts. The genes are TRBV2 and TRBJ2-3, with 10 positions matching TRBD2. CDR1 and CDR2 (germline): SNHLY, FYNNEI. Trimming removed 7 bases from V and 3 bases from J; junction bases left unmatched: 10. The CDR3 runs to 16 residues. The chain's CDR3 is CASNGFLAGETDTQYF. The CDR3 region has the DNA TGTGCCAGCAATGGATTTCTAGCGGGAGAGACAGATACGCAGTATTTT.

This clonotype was seen only a few times. The V call is TRBV7-9, the J call TRBJ2-1, with D possibly being TRBD1 (5 bases). Germline CDR1 and CDR2: SEHNR and FQNEAQ (reference sequence). V gave up 3 bases and J gave up 0 bases, with 15 bases separating them. CDR3 length equals 17 residues. The CDR3 bases are TGTGCCAGCAGCTTGCTTAGACAGTACCTCTCCTACAATGAGCAGTTCTTC. Translated, it gives CASSLLRQYLSYNEQFF.